A single sample gave rise to the 20 T cell receptor beta chains below, sequenced in a study of T cell responses to AZD1222 COVID-19 vaccine. Method: immunoSEQ multiplex PCR; TCRdb's copy keeps in-frame clones and lacks some. The top ten clones hold around 19% of a sample with some 69,000 clones, 85% of them seen once. The sequences come from peripheral blood, collected on day 0 of AZD1222 vaccination. These receptors were taken from an adult in good health.

The chain links TRBV3-1 (or the pseudogene TRBV3-2) to TRBJ2-5; TRBD1 is a possible D gene (6 bases). Trimming took 0 bases from V and 4 from J, leaving 24 bases between them. Germline values: CDR1 LGHDT, CDR2 YNNKEL (reference sequence). The CDR3 loop spans 19 amino acids. In nucleotides, the CDR3 is TGTGCCAGCAGCCAAGAAATGGGGATGACCCTTCAGGGGCGAGAGACCCAGTACTTC. This sequence encodes CASSQEMGMTLQGRETQYF.

V and J are TRBV12-3 or TRBV12-4 and TRBJ1-1, with D possibly TRBD1 on 5 matching bases. This CDR3 is 13 amino acids long. Deletions cut 6 bases from V and 6 bases from J, with 14 bases between. DNA of the CDR3: TGTGCCAGCAGCCCGCAGGGATCGTCTGAAGCTTTCTTT. This gives the protein CASSPQGSSEAFF.

V and J are TRBV2 and TRBJ1-1; D ambiguous. Trimming took off 3 bases at V and 1 base at J, with 12 bases between the two ends. The germline gives CDR1 SNHLY, CDR2 FYNNEI. The CDR3 has 15 amino acids. The CDR3 nucleotides read TGTGCCAGCAGTGAGGGTGGAAAAACGAACACTGAAGCTTTCTTT. Amino acid sequence: CASSEGGKTNTEAFF.

V is TRBV9 and J is TRBJ1-3; TRBD1 is a possible D gene (5 bases). The germline CDR1 and CDR2 sequences are SGDLS and YYNGEE. With 3 bases removed from V and 0 bases from J, the gap between germline ends came to 10 bases. The CDR3 has 15 residues. DNA for the CDR3: TGTGCCAGCAGCGGGGGCCGGAGCTCTGGAAACACCATATATTTT. Its translation: CASSGGRSSGNTIYF.

The chain is built from TRBV9 and TRBJ2-7, with D unclear. Deletions cut 0 bases from V and 4 bases from J, with 11 bases between. The CDR3 loop spans 14 amino acids. Germline V lookup: CDR1 SGDLS, CDR2 YYNGEE. CDR3 residues: CASSVGQLGYEQYF. The CDR3 nucleotides read TGTGCCAGCAGCGTAGGCCAGCTAGGATACGAGCAGTACTTC.

The chain uses TRBV21-1 and TRBJ1-1. TRBV21-1 is marked as a pseudogene. This CDR3 region has 11 residues. This CDR3 is CASSKDTEAFF. CDR3 sequence (DNA): TGTGCCAGCAGCAAGGACACTGAAGCTTTCTTT.

The chain combines TRBV6-5 with TRBJ1-1; no clear D. The CDR3 is made up of 15 amino acids. V lost 1 base and J 0 bases, leaving 9 bases between the germline ends. Germline-derived CDR1 and CDR2 are MNHEY and SVGAGI. CDR3 loop: CASSYYPQMNTEAFF. CDR3 DNA: TGTGCCAGCAGTTACTACCCCCAAATGAACACTGAAGCTTTCTTT.

The chain has TRBV2 and TRBJ2-3; 7 positions agree with TRBD2. V lost 8 bases, J lost 5 bases, and 10 bases stayed unmatched. This CDR3 is built from 14 residues. Germline V gene lookup returns CDR1 SNHLY and CDR2 FYNNEI. CDR3 loop: CASSLAREGDTQYF. In DNA form, the CDR3 reads TGTGCCAGCTCACTAGCGAGAGAAGGAGATACGCAGTATTTT.

This clone was detected once. V gene TRBV12-3 or TRBV12-4 combines with J gene TRBJ2-7, with D tentatively TRBD2 (6 bases). Between the trimmed V and J ends, which lost 6 bases and 4 bases, there was a span of 13 bases. CDR3 length equals 13 residues. The CDR3 coding sequence is TGTGCCAGCAGCCAAGTGGGGGGATACGAGCAGTACTTC. It codes for CASSQVGGYEQYF.

The rearrangement uses TRBV14 and TRBJ1-2; no reliable D call. V was shortened by 0 bases and J by 4 bases, with 18 bases between the two germline ends. CDR1 and CDR2 (germline): SGHDN, FVKESK. CDR3 length equals 17 residues. The CDR3 here is CASSQELSVLGLYGYTF. In nucleotides, the CDR3 is TGTGCCAGCAGCCAAGAACTTTCAGTGTTGGGCCTCTATGGCTACACCTTC.

The CDR3 DNA follows: TGTGCCACCAGAGCGGGGGGGGAAAAACTGTTTTTT. Translated: CATRAGGEKLFF. The rearrangement uses TRBV2 and TRBJ1-4; tentative D call: TRBD1 (5 bases). V gave up 10 bases and J gave up 8 bases, with 14 bases separating them. Germline V CDR1 and CDR2: SNHLY, FYNNEI. This CDR3 comprises 12 residues.

This chain uses TRBV4-1 with TRBJ2-7; D possibly corresponds to TRBD2 (5 bases). Germline lookup yields CDR1 MGHRA and CDR2 YSYEKL. The CDR3 loop spans 11 amino acids. With 6 bases removed from V and 3 bases from J, the gap between germline ends came to 6 bases. CDR3 in DNA: TGCGCCAGCAGGAGGGTCTACGAGCAGTACTTC. It is translated as CASRRVYEQYF.

The V and J genes are TRBV6-5 and TRBJ1-5, with D possibly TRBD1 on 6 matching bases. The CDR3 runs to 15 residues. CDR1 is MNHEY and CDR2 is SVGAGI in the germline V gene. V lost 6 bases, J lost 0 bases, and 12 bases lay in between. The CDR3 DNA follows: TGTGCCAGCAGATTTAGACAGGATAGCAATCAGCCCCAGCATTTT. It translates to CASRFRQDSNQPQHF.

The chain uses TRBV28 and TRBJ2-1, with D possibly TRBD2 on 5 matching bases. The ends were cut back, 4 bases at V and 14 bases at J, with 15 bases in the middle. Germline CDR1 and CDR2: MDHEN and SYDVKM. The CDR3 covers 12 residues. The CDR3 bases are TGTGCCAGCAGTTCGAATCGACTAAATAAGTTCTTC. Translated: CASSSNRLNKFF.

The V gene is TRBV12-3 or TRBV12-4, the J gene TRBJ2-3; D gene unclear. The CDR3 runs to 12 residues. The V and J ends lost 3 bases and 6 bases respectively, with 7 bases between them. Here the CDR3 reads CASSLVGDTQYF. The CDR3, as DNA: TGTGCCAGCAGTTTGGTTGGGGATACGCAGTATTTT.

The J gene is TRBJ1-4, the V gene TRBV6-1; D unresolved. The ends were cut back, 3 bases at V and 11 bases at J, with 13 bases in the middle. The CDR3 contains 13 residues. The germline CDR1 and CDR2 sequences are MNHNS and SASEGT. The CDR3 loop is CASSDTRRMKLFF. In DNA, the CDR3 is TGTGCCAGCAGTGACACCCGCCGAATGAAACTGTTTTTT.

The chain uses TRBV7-2 and TRBJ2-1; 8 nucleotides agree with TRBD2. Trimming took 6 bases from V and 5 from J; bases not matched to a gene: 6. Germline assignment: CDR1 SGHTA and CDR2 FQGNSA. The CDR3 consists of 14 residues. The CDR3 region is CASRKAGVNNEQFF. In nucleotides, the CDR3 is TGTGCCAGCAGGAAAGCGGGGGTCAACAATGAGCAGTTCTTC.

This clone was picked up a small number of times. The chain couples TRBV6-5 to TRBJ1-5; no firm D call. Trimming pared 5 bases from V and 0 bases from J, leaving 8 bases between. The length of the CDR3 is 14 residues. CDR1 is MNHEY and CDR2 is SVGAGI in the germline V gene. The CDR3 DNA reads TGTGCCAGCAGTCGGACGGATAGCAATCAGCCCCAGCATTTT. Its protein is CASSRTDSNQPQHF.

The chain links TRBV18 to TRBJ1-4; D is perhaps TRBD1 (6 bases). CDR3 length: 14 residues. Germline CDR1 is KGHSH and CDR2 is LQKENI. V lost 1 base, J lost 4 bases, and 7 bases lay in between. CDR3 sequence (DNA): TGTGCCAGCTCACCACAGGACAGTAATGAAAAACTGTTTTTT. Translating gives CASSPQDSNEKLFF.

This chain connects TRBV5-1 to TRBJ2-7; 9 positions agree with TRBD1. This CDR3 is 15 amino acids long. Germline trimming cut 4 bases from V and 3 bases from J; bases unmatched to any gene: 8. Germline lookup yields CDR1 SGHRS and CDR2 YFSETQ. This chain's CDR3 is CASSAGDRVDYEQYF. The CDR3 bases are TGCGCCAGCAGCGCGGGGGACAGGGTGGACTACGAGCAGTACTTC. Full variable domain (rest looked up from reference TRBV5-1 and TRBJ2-7): KAGVTQTPRYLIKTRGQQVTLSCSPISGHRSVSWYQQTPGQGLQFLFEYFSETQRNKGNFPGRFSGRQFSNSRSEMNVSTLELGDSALYLCASSAGDRVDYEQYFGPGTRLTVT.